This TCR beta chain was recovered during a study of T cell responses to AZD1222 COVID-19 vaccine. Study background: Researchers grouped second doses given at about 4 or about 12 weeks into one pool.

Study conclusions and caveats: It was only a handful of AZD1222 recipients who were seropositive at baseline. Repertoire collection took place solely once the T cell response had peaked.

The table came from immunoSEQ multiplex PCR; TCRdb's copy has only in-frame clones and leaves some out. This table holds about 120,000 clones, 70% to 90% found once. A single count supports this clone. Its antigen remains unidentified. CDR1 and CDR2 from the germline V gene are MRHNA and SNTAGT. Trimming at V came to 3 bases and at J to 3 bases, leaving 4 bases not matched to a gene. This CDR3 region has 15 residues. This chain uses TRBV6-4 with TRBJ2-2; 7 nucleotides line up with TRBD1. The sequencing used peripheral blood, collected on day 0 of AZD1222 vaccination. This TCR derives from an adult in good health. The CDR3 region has the DNA TGTGCCAGCAGTGAAGGGGGCGCGCACACCGGGGAGCTGTTTTTT. Residues: CASSEGGAHTGELFF.